This T cell receptor beta chain is from a study of control samples from healthy donors and cancer patients (dated by TCRdb to about 2020). Regarding this clone: The specificity of this receptor is unknown. Base qualities are not at hand, and no much larger clone is one base apart.

Library construction relied on the immunoSEQ multiplex PCR assay. TCRdb re-hosts the immuneACCESS table, in-frame sequences only. Its copies lack some clones; in the studies checked, an unresolved V gene accounts for under half of them, and the cause for the rest is not known. This sample has some 140,000 clones in its table, and around 96% of those were observed once. The leading ten clones occupy around 6.2% of the sample. Cut back by 5 bases and 1 base, the V and J ends lie 11 bases apart. From a lookup of the germline V gene, CDR1 and CDR2 are ENHRY and SYGVKD. From cysteine to phenylalanine, the CDR3 is 14 amino acids long. The only DNA kept is the CDR3, 42 bases in frame from the first base.

What was sequenced was blood. The rearrangement joined TRBV10-3 to TRBJ1-2; confidence is insufficient to name the D gene. The TCR originated in a man aged 35 to 55 in good health. The CDR3 here reads CAISFSGDNYGYTF. The bases are TGTGCCATCAGTTTCTCCGGTGATAACTATGGCTACACCTTC.